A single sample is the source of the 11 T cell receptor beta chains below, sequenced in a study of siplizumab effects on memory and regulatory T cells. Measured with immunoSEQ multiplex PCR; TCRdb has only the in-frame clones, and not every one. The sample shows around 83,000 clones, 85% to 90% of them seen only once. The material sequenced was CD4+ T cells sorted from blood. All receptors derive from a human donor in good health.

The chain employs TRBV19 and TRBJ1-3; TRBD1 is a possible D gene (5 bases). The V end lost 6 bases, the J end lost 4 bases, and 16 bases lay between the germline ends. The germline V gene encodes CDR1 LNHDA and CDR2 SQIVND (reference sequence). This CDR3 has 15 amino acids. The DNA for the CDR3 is TGTGCCAGTAGCACGACAGCGAGTCTGGGAAACACCATATATTTT. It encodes CASSTTASLGNTIYF.

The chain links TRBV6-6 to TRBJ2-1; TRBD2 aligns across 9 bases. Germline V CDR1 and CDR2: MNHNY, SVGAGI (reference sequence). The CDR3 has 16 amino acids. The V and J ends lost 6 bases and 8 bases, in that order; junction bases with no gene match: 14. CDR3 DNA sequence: TGTGCCAGCAGCCAACCGGGGCGGGAGGGGAGGTATGAGCAGTTCTTC. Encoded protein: CASSQPGREGRYEQFF.

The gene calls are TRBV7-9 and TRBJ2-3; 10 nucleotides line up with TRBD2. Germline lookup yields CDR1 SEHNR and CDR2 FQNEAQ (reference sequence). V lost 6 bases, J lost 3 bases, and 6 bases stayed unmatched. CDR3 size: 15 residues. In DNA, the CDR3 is TGTGCCAGCAGAAAAACTAGCGGGGAAACAGATACGCAGTATTTT. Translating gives CASRKTSGETDTQYF.

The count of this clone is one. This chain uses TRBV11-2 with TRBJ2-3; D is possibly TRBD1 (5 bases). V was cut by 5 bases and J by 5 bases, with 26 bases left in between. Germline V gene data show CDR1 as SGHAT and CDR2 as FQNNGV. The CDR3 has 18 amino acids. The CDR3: CASSPRTTEPGFKDTQYF. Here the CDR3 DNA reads TGTGCCAGCAGCCCTAGGACAACGGAGCCCGGCTTTAAAGATACGCAGTATTTT.

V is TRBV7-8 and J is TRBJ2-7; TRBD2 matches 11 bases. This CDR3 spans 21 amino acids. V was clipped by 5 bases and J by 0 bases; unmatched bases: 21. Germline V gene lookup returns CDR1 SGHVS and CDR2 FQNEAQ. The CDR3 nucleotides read TGTGCCAGCAGCCCAGGACCCGCCGGGATTAGCGGGAGGGCCTACTCCTACGAGCAGTACTTC. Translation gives CASSPGPAGISGRAYSYEQYF.

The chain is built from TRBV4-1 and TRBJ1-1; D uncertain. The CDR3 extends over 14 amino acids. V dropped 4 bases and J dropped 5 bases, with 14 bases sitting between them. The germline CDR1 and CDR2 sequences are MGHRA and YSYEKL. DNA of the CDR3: TGCGCCAGCAGCCCTGTCGGGGAGAGGACTGAAGCTTTCTTT. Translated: CASSPVGERTEAFF.

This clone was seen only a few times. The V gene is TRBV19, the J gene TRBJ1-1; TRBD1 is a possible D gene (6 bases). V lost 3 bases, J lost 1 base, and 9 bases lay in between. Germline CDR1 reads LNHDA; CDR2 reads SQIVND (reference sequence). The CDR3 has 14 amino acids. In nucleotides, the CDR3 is TGTGCCAGTAGTATTGGGACACGGAACACTGAAGCTTTCTTT. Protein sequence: CASSIGTRNTEAFF.

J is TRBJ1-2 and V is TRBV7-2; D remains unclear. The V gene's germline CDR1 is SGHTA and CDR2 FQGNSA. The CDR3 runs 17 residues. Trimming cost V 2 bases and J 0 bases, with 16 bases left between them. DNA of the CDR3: TGTGCCAGCAGCTTATTTCACAAGCAATTATCTAACTATGGCTACACCTTC. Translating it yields CASSLFHKQLSNYGYTF.

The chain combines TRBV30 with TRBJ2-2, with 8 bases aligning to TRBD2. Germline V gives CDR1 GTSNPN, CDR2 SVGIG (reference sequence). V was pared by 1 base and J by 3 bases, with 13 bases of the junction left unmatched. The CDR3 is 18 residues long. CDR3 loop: CAWSGGSGKSGDTGELFF. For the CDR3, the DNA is TGTGCCTGGAGTGGTGGTAGCGGGAAGAGCGGGGACACCGGGGAGCTGTTTTTT.

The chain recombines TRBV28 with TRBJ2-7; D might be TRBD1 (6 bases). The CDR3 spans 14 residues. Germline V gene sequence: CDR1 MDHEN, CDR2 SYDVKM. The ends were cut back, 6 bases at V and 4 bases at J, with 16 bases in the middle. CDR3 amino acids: CASSLPGTQYEQYF. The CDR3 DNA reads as TGTGCCAGCAGCCTACCCGGGACACAGTACGAGCAGTACTTC.

In DNA, the CDR3 is TGTGCCAGCAGCCCAACGACAGGGGCAGAGAATCAGCCCCAGCATTTT. This gives the protein CASSPTTGAENQPQHF. The V gene is TRBV7-2, the J gene TRBJ1-5; 8 bases line up with TRBD1. The trim removed 5 bases at V and 4 bases at J, leaving 10 bases unmatched. In germline, CDR1 is SGHTA, CDR2 FQGNSA. The CDR3 is 16 residues long.